A single sample gave rise to the 30 T cell receptor beta chains below, sequenced in a study of blood T cell repertoires in COVID-19. Produced via immunoSEQ multiplex PCR; TCRdb's table is partial and in-frame only. The sample contains 90,000 or so clones, 86% of which appear only once. The sample consisted of peripheral blood. The origin of the receptors is a human donor in a cohort sampled during active COVID-19.

The chain combines TRBV7-2 with TRBJ2-7; TRBD2 agrees at 7 bases. Germline CDR1 reads SGHTA; CDR2 reads FQGNSA. V dropped 3 bases and J dropped 3; count of bases not matched to a gene: 8. CDR3 length: 15 residues. CDR3 residues: CASSFGLGEGYEQYF. The CDR3 region has the DNA TGTGCCAGCAGCTTTGGCCTGGGGGAGGGCTACGAGCAGTACTTC.

This CDR3 reads CASSQTGGAGELFF. As DNA, the CDR3 is TGTGCCAGCAGTCAGACAGGAGGAGCCGGGGAGCTGTTTTTT. The chain combines TRBV6-5 with TRBJ2-2; tentative D call: TRBD1 (6 bases). Germline CDR1 is MNHEY and CDR2 is SVGAGI. The CDR3 sequence is 14 residues long. V lost 5 bases and J 6 bases, leaving 13 bases between the germline ends.

The chain is built from TRBV2 and TRBJ2-1, with TRBD1 as a possible D gene (6 bases). The germline V gene has CDR1 SNHLY and CDR2 FYNNEI. There are 15 residues in the CDR3. V lost 6 bases and J 3 bases, leaving 15 bases between the germline ends. The CDR3 DNA follows: TGTGCCAGCAGCCCACAGGGTAAAAACTACAATGAGCAGTTCTTC. Its translation is CASSPQGKNYNEQFF.

The rearrangement joins TRBV7-9 to TRBJ2-5, with D unresolved. Trimming pared 3 bases from V and 4 bases from J, leaving 12 bases between. The CDR3 is 14 amino acids. The germline CDR1 and CDR2 sequences are SEHNR and FQNEAQ (reference sequence). The CDR3 DNA reads TGTGCCAGCAGCTTTCAGACACCGAGAGAGACCCAGTACTTC. Translating gives CASSFQTPRETQYF.

This sequence joins TRBV2 and TRBJ1-3; no definite D call. The germline CDR1 and CDR2 sequences are SNHLY and FYNNEI. The CDR3 has 14 residues. Deletions cut 8 bases from V and 4 bases from J, with 15 bases between. The CDR3 coding sequence is TGTGCCAGCGCTGACGGGGAACGCGGAAACACCATATATTTT. As protein: CASADGERGNTIYF.

The rearrangement links TRBV28 to TRBJ1-6; 8 nucleotides align to TRBD1. Germline assignment: CDR1 MDHEN and CDR2 SYDVKM. This CDR3 is 16 amino acids long. Trimming cost V 6 bases and J 5 bases; bases outside gene matches: 9. CDR3 bases: TGTGCCAGCAGCGACCAAGCGGGACAGGATAATTCACCCCTCCACTTT. Amino acids: CASSDQAGQDNSPLHF.

This chain uses TRBV11-2 with TRBJ2-7; 9 bases align to TRBD2. The CDR3 has 15 amino acids. Trimming cost V 6 bases and J 0 bases; bases outside gene matches: 6. The germline CDR1 and CDR2 sequences are SGHAT and FQNNGV. This chain's CDR3 is CASRDVAGVSYEQYF. The CDR3 DNA sequence: TGTGCCAGCAGAGATGTAGCGGGAGTCTCCTACGAGCAGTACTTC.

The V gene is TRBV11-2, the J gene TRBJ2-7, with D possibly TRBD1 on 6 matching bases. Trimming removed 1 base at V and 6 bases at J, with 13 bases between. The CDR3 is 14 amino acids. Germline CDR1 reads SGHAT; CDR2 reads FQNNGV. The CDR3 loop reads CASSLGARGGEQYF. CDR3 in DNA: TGTGCCAGCAGCTTAGGGGCTAGAGGGGGCGAGCAGTACTTC. Together with reference TRBV11-2 and TRBJ2-7, the CDR3 gives the full variable domain: EAGVAQSPRYKIIEKRQSVAFWCNPISGHATLYWYQQILGQGPKLLIQFQNNGVVDDSQLPKDRFSAERLKGVDSTLKIQPAKLEDSAVYLCASSLGARGGEQYFGPGTRLTVT.

The chain joins TRBV27 to TRBJ2-3; 11 bases agree with TRBD2. The germline V gene has CDR1 MNHEY and CDR2 SMNVEV (reference sequence). The CDR3 loop spans 14 amino acids. V lost 6 bases to trimming and J lost 7 bases; unmatched junction nucleotides: 6. In nucleotides, the CDR3 is TGTGCCAGCAGGCCCGGGACTAGCGGACATACGCAGTATTTT. Amino acids: CASRPGTSGHTQYF.

In its sample, this clone was seen once. V is TRBV11-2 and J is TRBJ1-2; 10 nucleotides align to TRBD1. The CDR3 consists of 14 residues. From germline, CDR1 is SGHAT and CDR2 FQNNGV. The junction had 8 bases not matched to a gene; V was cut back by 5 bases and J by 8 bases. The CDR3 DNA reads as TGTGCCAGCAGCGTGGGACAGGGGTTGGGGGGCTACACCTTC. As protein: CASSVGQGLGGYTF.

The chain carries TRBV4-1 and TRBJ2-1; D is ambiguous. V dropped 0 bases and J dropped 9 bases, with 12 bases sitting between them. Germline assignment: CDR1 MGHRA and CDR2 YSYEKL. This CDR3 spans 14 amino acids. The chain's CDR3 is CASSQEMGMGEQFF. CDR3 nucleotides: TGCGCCAGCAGCCAAGAAATGGGCATGGGTGAGCAGTTCTTC.

The genes are TRBV5-1 and TRBJ2-2; weak D call: TRBD2 (6 bases). Trimming removed 1 base from V and 7 bases from J, with 14 bases in between. CDR3 length: 15 amino acids. Germline CDR1 and CDR2: SGHRS and YFSETQ. The CDR3 DNA sequence: TGCGCCAGCAGCTTGAGAACGGGGGATAGCGGGGAGCTGTTTTTT. Translating gives CASSLRTGDSGELFF.

CDR3 in DNA: TGTGCCAGCAGCTCCGGGACAGGGGCTGGGGAAAAACTGTTTTTT. It codes for CASSSGTGAGEKLFF. The V gene is TRBV13, the J gene TRBJ1-4; 10 bases agree with TRBD1. The CDR3 sequence is 15 residues long. With V trimmed by 4 bases and J by 8 bases, 7 bases remained unmatched. Per germline, CDR1 PRHDT and CDR2 FYEKMQ (reference sequence).

The rearrangement uses TRBV4-1 and TRBJ2-2; maybe TRBD2 (6 bases). The CDR3 runs 16 residues. Germline V CDR1 and CDR2: MGHRA, YSYEKL. V lost 5 bases and J lost 5, with 18 bases in between. The DNA for the CDR3 is TGCGCCAGCAGCGGAGAAAGGACGGGAGCGACCGGGGAGCTGTTTTTT. This sequence encodes CASSGERTGATGELFF.

J is TRBJ1-2 and V is TRBV5-6, with 7 nucleotides matching TRBD1. V gave up 4 bases and J gave up 8 bases; unmatched junction bases: 20. Germline-derived CDR1 and CDR2 are SGHDT and YYEEEE. CDR3 length: 17 residues. The CDR3 coding sequence is TGTGCCAGCAGCCCACCCGGGACAGCTCCCCTCTTTGGGGGCTACACCTTC. It yields the protein CASSPPGTAPLFGGYTF.

The chain uses TRBV2 and TRBJ1-2; TRBD1 aligns across 8 bases. The ends lost 6 bases at V and 3 bases at J; junction bases unmatched: 6. CDR3 length: 14 residues. Germline lookup yields CDR1 SNHLY and CDR2 FYNNEI. The CDR3 sequence: CASRSGTGDYGYTF. In nucleotides, the CDR3 is TGTGCCAGCAGGTCCGGGACAGGAGACTATGGCTACACCTTC.

The CDR3 DNA is TGTGCCAGCAGTTACTCGATCACAGGGGGTCCCTACGAGCAGTACTTC. Encoded protein: CASSYSITGGPYEQYF. The chain carries TRBV6-5 and TRBJ2-7; 8 nucleotides match TRBD1. Germline values: CDR1 MNHEY, CDR2 SVGAGI. The J segment lost 2 bases and the V segment lost 0 bases, leaving 6 bases of the junction unmatched. The CDR3 is 16 residues long.

The J gene is TRBJ2-5, the V gene TRBV3-1 (or the pseudogene TRBV3-2); 7 nucleotides match TRBD2. V lost 0 bases and J lost 1; bases outside the gene matches: 5. There are 16 residues in the CDR3. CDR1 and CDR2 from the germline V gene are LGHDT and YNNKEL (reference sequence). The CDR3: CASSQDVASGQETQYF. Here the CDR3 DNA reads TGTGCCAGCAGCCAAGATGTGGCTAGCGGCCAAGAGACCCAGTACTTC.

This chain connects TRBV19 to TRBJ1-1; tentatively, D is TRBD1 (6 bases). Germline assignment: CDR1 LNHDA and CDR2 SQIVND (reference sequence). The CDR3 is made up of 12 amino acids. The V end lost 11 bases, the J end lost 4 bases, and 14 bases lay between the germline ends. CDR3 bases: TGTGCCGCTCAACAGGGTCTCACTGAAGCTTTCTTT. It encodes CAAQQGLTEAFF.

The J gene is TRBJ2-7, the V gene TRBV19, with D possibly TRBD1 on 5 matching bases. V lost 9 bases to trimming and J lost 2 bases, with 11 bases between them. The CDR3 runs to 12 residues. Looked up from germline, CDR1 is LNHDA and CDR2 is SQIVND (reference sequence). The CDR3 coding sequence is TGTGCCAGCAGTGGGGCTCCCTACGAGCAGTACTTC. The encoded protein is CASSGAPYEQYF.

This chain links TRBV6-2 or TRBV6-3 with TRBJ1-2; D not resolved. This CDR3 region has 14 residues. Germline V gene lookup returns CDR1 MNHEY and CDR2 SVGEGT. Trimming removed 0 bases from V and 3 bases from J, with 8 bases in between. CDR3 loop: CASSYSSPDYGYTF. The CDR3 nucleotides read TGTGCCAGCAGTTACTCGAGCCCGGACTATGGCTACACCTTC.

The V and J genes are TRBV18 and TRBJ1-5, with a weak D call TRBD1 (5 bases). Germline-derived CDR1 and CDR2 are KGHSH and LQKENI. The length of the CDR3 is 13 residues. V gave up 2 bases and J gave up 4 bases, with 6 bases separating them. The DNA of the CDR3 is TGTGCCAGCTCACCAGGGGGGAATCAGCCCCAGCATTTT. This gives the protein CASSPGGNQPQHF.

This rearrangement joins TRBV7-2 to TRBJ1-4; D possibly corresponds to TRBD1 (5 bases). Germline lookup yields CDR1 SGHTA and CDR2 FQGNSA. This CDR3 spans 15 amino acids. With 1 base removed from V and 3 bases from J, the gap between germline ends came to 9 bases. The CDR3 loop is CASSLVTGANEKLFF. CDR3 in DNA: TGTGCCAGCAGCTTAGTTACGGGGGCTAATGAAAAACTGTTTTTT.

This rearrangement joins TRBV2 to TRBJ2-1; no clear D gene. V shed 6 bases and J shed 4 bases, with 10 bases lying between them. This CDR3 is built from 13 residues. Germline CDR1 and CDR2: SNHLY and FYNNEI. CDR3 amino acids: CASSQVGYNEQFF. The CDR3, as DNA: TGTGCCAGCAGCCAGGTTGGATACAATGAGCAGTTCTTC.

The rearrangement joins TRBV5-4 to TRBJ2-2; 8 bases line up with TRBD1. The CDR3 has 15 amino acids. The J segment lost 2 bases and the V segment lost 3 bases, leaving 3 bases of the junction unmatched. Germline values: CDR1 SGHNT, CDR2 YYREEE (reference sequence). The CDR3, as DNA: TGTGCCAGCAGCTCCGGGACAGGTAACACCGGGGAGCTGTTTTTT. Its protein is CASSSGTGNTGELFF.

V and J are TRBV4-1 and TRBJ2-7; 9 positions agree with TRBD1. This CDR3 is 15 amino acids long. Per the germline V gene, CDR1 is MGHRA and CDR2 is YSYEKL. The trim removed 4 bases at V and 6 bases at J, leaving 10 bases unmatched. This CDR3 is CASSPPARTGVEQYF. The CDR3 coding sequence is TGCGCCAGCAGCCCACCGGCACGGACAGGGGTCGAGCAGTACTTC.

V is TRBV2 and J is TRBJ2-2; D gene unclear. CDR1 and CDR2 (germline): SNHLY, FYNNEI. The V end lost 7 bases, the J end lost 4 bases, and 7 bases lay between the germline ends. The CDR3 totals 12 residues. The CDR3 sequence: CASTPGTGELFF. DNA of the CDR3: TGTGCCAGCACACCGGGCACCGGGGAGCTGTTTTTT. Full variable domain (remainder filled in from reference TRBV2 and TRBJ2-2): EPEVTQTPSHQVTQMGQEVILRCVPISNHLYFYWYRQILGQKVEFLVSFYNNEISEKSEIFDDQFSVERPDGSNFTLKIRSTKLEDSAMYFCASTPGTGELFFGEGSRLTVL.

The V gene is TRBV7-9, the J gene TRBJ2-5; D unclear. CDR3 length equals 12 residues. In germline, CDR1 is SEHNR, CDR2 FQNEAQ (reference sequence). V lost 1 base, J lost 4 bases, and 4 bases lay in between. The CDR3 protein is CASSLVRETQYF. The CDR3 nucleotides read TGTGCCAGCAGCTTAGTTAGAGAGACCCAGTACTTC. The whole variable domain, remainder taken from reference TRBV7-9 and TRBJ2-5, is DTGVSQNPRHKITKRGQNVTFRCDPISEHNRLYWYRQTLGQGPEFLTYFQNEAQLEKSRLLSDRFSAERPKGSFSTLEIQRTEQGDSAMYLCASSLVRETQYFGPGTRLLVL.

The chain carries TRBV7-2 and TRBJ2-7; TRBD2 matches at 10 bases. Germline assignment: CDR1 SGHTA and CDR2 FQGNSA. The CDR3 spans 14 residues. Losses at the gene ends were 5 bases for V and 2 bases for J; bases not matched to a gene: 3. CDR3 nucleotide sequence: TGTGCCAGCAGCAGGACTAGCGGACCCTACGAGCAGTACTTC. It translates to CASSRTSGPYEQYF.

The J gene is TRBJ2-7, the V gene TRBV29-1; D call uncertain. Deletions cut 1 base from V and 3 bases from J, with 10 bases between. The CDR3 consists of 13 residues. Germline V gene sequence: CDR1 SQVTM, CDR2 ANQGSEA. DNA for the CDR3: TGCAGCGTTGAAGGGCATGAAAACTACGAGCAGTACTTC. This gives the protein CSVEGHENYEQYF.